This T cell receptor (beta chain) was recorded in a study of blood T cell repertoires in COVID-19. In the original processing: Reference gene primer amplification in the assay estimated nucleated cell counts. Assay: immunoSEQ multiplex PCR; the TCRdb copy retains only in-frame clones and omits some. V and J calls plus clone size are reproduced from that table; the DNA served to infer D and trimming. The sample shows almost 55,000 clones, about nine tenths of them seen only once. V was cut by 0 bases and J by 0 bases, with 12 bases left in between. The germline V gene has CDR1 MGHRA and CDR2 YSYEKL. The CDR3 consists of 17 residues.

The chain has TRBV4-1 and TRBJ2-1, with a possible D match to TRBD2 (5 bases). The TCR sequence derives from a man in his fifties or sixties with active COVID-19. The material sequenced was peripheral blood. CDR3 sequence: CASSQDRGFSSYNEQFF. The DNA for the CDR3 is TGCGCCAGCAGCCAAGATCGGGGATTTAGCTCCTACAATGAGCAGTTCTTC.